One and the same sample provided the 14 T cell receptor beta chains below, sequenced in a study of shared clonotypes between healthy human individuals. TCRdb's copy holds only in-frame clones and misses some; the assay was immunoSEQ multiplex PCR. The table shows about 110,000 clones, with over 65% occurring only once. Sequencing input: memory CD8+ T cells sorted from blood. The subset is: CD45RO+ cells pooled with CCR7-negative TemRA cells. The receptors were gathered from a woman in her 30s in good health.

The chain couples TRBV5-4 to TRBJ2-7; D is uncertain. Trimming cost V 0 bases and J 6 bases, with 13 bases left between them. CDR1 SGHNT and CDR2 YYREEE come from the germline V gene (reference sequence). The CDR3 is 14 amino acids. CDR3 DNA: TGTGCCAGCAGCTTGGATATCTTCCCGGGCGAGCAGTACTTC. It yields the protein CASSLDIFPGEQYF.

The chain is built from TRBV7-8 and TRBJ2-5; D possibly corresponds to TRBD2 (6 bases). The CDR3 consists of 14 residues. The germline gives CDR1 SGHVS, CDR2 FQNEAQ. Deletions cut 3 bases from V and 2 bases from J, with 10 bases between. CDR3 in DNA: TGTGCCAGCAGCTTGCGGAGGGAGCAAGAGACCCAGTACTTC. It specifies CASSLRREQETQYF.

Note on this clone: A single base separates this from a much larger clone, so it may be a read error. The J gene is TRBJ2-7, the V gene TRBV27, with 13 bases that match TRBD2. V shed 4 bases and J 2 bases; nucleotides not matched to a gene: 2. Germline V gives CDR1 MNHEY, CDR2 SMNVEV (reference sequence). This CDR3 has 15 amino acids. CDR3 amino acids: CASSSLAGGPYEQYF. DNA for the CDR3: TGTGCCAGCAGTTCACTAGCGGGAGGGCCCTACGAGCAGTACTTC.

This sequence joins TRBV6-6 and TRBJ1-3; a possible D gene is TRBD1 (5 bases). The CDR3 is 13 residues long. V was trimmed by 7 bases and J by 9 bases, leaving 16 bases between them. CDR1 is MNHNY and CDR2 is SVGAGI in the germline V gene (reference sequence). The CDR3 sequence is CASTAGLPGTIYF. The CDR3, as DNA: TGTGCCAGCACCGCAGGGTTGCCGGGCACCATATATTTT.

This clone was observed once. CDR3: CASGTSGIVEQYF. The CDR3 DNA reads TGTGCCAGCGGGACTAGCGGGATTGTCGAGCAGTACTTC. The chain joins TRBV28 to TRBJ2-7; 13 bases align to TRBD2. With V trimmed by 8 bases and J by 6 bases, 4 bases remained unmatched. The germline gives CDR1 MDHEN, CDR2 SYDVKM. This CDR3 has 13 residues.

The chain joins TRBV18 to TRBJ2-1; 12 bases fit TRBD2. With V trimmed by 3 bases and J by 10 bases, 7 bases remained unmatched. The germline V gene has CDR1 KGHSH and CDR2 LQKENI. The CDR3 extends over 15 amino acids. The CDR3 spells CASSPTSGRTREQFF. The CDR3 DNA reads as TGTGCCAGCTCACCTACTAGCGGGAGGACCCGGGAGCAGTTCTTC.

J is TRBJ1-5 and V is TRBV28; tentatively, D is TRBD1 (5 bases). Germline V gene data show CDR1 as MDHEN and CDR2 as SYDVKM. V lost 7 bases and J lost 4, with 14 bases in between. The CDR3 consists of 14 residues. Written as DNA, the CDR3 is TGTGCCAGCAAGGCCCCGGGGGGGAATCAGCCCCAGCATTTT. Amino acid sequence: CASKAPGGNQPQHF.

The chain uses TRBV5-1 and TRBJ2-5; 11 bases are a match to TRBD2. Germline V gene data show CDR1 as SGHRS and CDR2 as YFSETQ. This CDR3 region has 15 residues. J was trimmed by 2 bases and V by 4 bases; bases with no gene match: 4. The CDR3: CASSPGLAAQETQYF. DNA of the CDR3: TGCGCCAGCAGCCCGGGACTAGCGGCACAAGAGACCCAGTACTTC. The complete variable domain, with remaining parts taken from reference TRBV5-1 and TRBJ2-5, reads KAGVTQTPRYLIKTRGQQVTLSCSPISGHRSVSWYQQTPGQGLQFLFEYFSETQRNKGNFPGRFSGRQFSNSRSEMNVSTLELGDSALYLCASSPGLAAQETQYFGPGTRLLVL.

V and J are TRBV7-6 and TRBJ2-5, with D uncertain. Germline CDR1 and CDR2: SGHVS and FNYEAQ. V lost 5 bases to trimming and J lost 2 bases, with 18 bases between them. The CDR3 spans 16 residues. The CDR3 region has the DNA TGTGCCAGCAGCGACACGGGTCGTTGGCGGCAAGAGACCCAGTACTTC. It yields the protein CASSDTGRWRQETQYF.

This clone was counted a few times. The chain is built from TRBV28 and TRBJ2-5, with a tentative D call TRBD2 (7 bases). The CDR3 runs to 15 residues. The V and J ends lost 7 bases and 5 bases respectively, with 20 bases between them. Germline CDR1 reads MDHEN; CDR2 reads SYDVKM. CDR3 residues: CASTPLRGGGETQYF. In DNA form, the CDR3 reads TGTGCCAGCACCCCCTTGAGGGGGGGCGGGGAGACCCAGTACTTC.

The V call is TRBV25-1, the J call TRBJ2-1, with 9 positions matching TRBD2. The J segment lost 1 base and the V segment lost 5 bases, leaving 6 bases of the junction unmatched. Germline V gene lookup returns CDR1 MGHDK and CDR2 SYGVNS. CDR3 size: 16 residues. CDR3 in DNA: TGTGCCAGCAGTCCGCGGGGGGGTGGTTCCTACAATGAGCAGTTCTTC. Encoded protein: CASSPRGGGSYNEQFF.

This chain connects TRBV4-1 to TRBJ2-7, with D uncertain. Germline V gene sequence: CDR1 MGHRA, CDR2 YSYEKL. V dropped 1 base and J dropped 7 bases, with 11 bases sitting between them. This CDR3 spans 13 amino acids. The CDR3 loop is CASSQASHREQYF. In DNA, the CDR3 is TGCGCCAGCAGCCAAGCCTCGCACCGGGAGCAGTACTTC.

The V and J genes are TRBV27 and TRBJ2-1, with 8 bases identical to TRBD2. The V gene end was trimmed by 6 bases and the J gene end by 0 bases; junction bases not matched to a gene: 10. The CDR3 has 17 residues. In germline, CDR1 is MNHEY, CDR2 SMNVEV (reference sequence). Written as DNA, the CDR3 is TGTGCCAGCAGGTTAGGAACTAGCGGAAGCTCCTACAATGAGCAGTTCTTC. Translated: CASRLGTSGSSYNEQFF.

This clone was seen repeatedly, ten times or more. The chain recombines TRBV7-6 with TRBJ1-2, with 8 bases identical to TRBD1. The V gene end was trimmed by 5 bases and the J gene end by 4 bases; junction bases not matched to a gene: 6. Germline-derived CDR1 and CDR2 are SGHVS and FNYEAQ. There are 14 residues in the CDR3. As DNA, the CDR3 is TGTGCCAGCAGCGTCGGACAGGGAGGCTATGGCTACACCTTC. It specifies CASSVGQGGYGYTF.